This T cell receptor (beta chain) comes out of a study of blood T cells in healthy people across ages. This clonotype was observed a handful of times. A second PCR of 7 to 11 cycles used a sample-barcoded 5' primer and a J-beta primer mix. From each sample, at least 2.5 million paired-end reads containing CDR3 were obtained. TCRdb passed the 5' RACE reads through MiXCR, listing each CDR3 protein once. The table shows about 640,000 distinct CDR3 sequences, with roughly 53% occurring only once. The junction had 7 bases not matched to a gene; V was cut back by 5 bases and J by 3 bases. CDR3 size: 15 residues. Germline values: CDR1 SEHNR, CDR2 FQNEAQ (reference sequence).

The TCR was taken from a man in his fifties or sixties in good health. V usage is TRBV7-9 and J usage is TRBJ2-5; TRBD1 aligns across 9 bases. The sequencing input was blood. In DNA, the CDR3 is TGTGCCAGCAGCCGATCCACAGGGGGCGAAGAGACCCAGTACTTC. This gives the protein CASSRSTGGEETQYF.